This is a list of T cell receptor beta chains from one sample in a study of blood T cells in healthy people across ages. TCRdb re-analysed the 5' RACE reads in MiXCR, keeping a single row per CDR3 protein. The sample includes more than 650,000 distinct CDR3 sequences, approximately 22% of them seen just once. Sequencing was performed on blood. These receptors all come from a man in his 70s in good health. Each CDR3 is given with its conserved first and last residue. Each record gives: V gene, J gene, CDR3 protein.

V gene: TRBV2
J gene: .
CDR3 protein: CASSGGVGYNEQFF

V gene: TRBV5-1
J gene: .
CDR3 protein: CASSLLEDTQHF

V gene: TRBV7-2
J gene: TRBJ2-3
CDR3 protein: CASSLVSIQADTQYF

V gene: TRBV11-2
J gene: TRBJ2-1
CDR3 protein: CASTLSRSSYNEQFF

V gene: TRBV12-3/TRBV12-4
J gene: .
CDR3 protein: CASGTSYEQYF

V gene: TRBV6-5
J gene: TRBJ2-1
CDR3 protein: CASTKGGSPRNEQFF

V gene: TRBV11-2
J gene: TRBJ2-3
CDR3 protein: CASSLDAGPTDTQYF

V gene: TRBV5-1
J gene: TRBJ2-1
CDR3 protein: CASSLVGSGSYNEQFF

V gene: TRBV6-5
J gene: TRBJ1-2
CDR3 protein: CASSGTGGGYTF

V gene: TRBV19
J gene: TRBJ1-4
CDR3 protein: CASSLGESGEKLFF

V gene: TRBV15
J gene: TRBJ1-5
CDR3 protein: CATSRDGTHGQPQHF

V gene: TRBV29-1
J gene: TRBJ1-4
CDR3 protein: CSVLTNEKLFF

V gene: TRBV19
J gene: .
CDR3 protein: CASRSSGAWGEQFF

V gene: TRBV7-6
J gene: .
CDR3 protein: CASSQTGNYEQYF

V gene: TRBV12-3/TRBV12-4
J gene: TRBJ1-2
CDR3 protein: CASYPGTGWLDNYGYTF

V gene: TRBV4-1
J gene: TRBJ1-5
CDR3 protein: CASSLDGLRQPQHF

V gene: TRBV5-5
J gene: TRBJ2-1
CDR3 protein: CASSLVGDGFNEQFF

V gene: TRBV7-2
J gene: TRBJ2-1
CDR3 protein: CASSLGRGLMEQFF

V gene: TRBV15
J gene: .
CDR3 protein: CATSRRDYNEQFF

V gene: TRBV7-2
J gene: .
CDR3 protein: CASRSTGGVEQFF

V gene: TRBV12-3/TRBV12-4
J gene: TRBJ2-1
CDR3 protein: CAAEPSGGSYNEQFF

V gene: TRBV7-8
J gene: .
CDR3 protein: CASSLVVAGDNNEQFF

V gene: TRBV6-5
J gene: TRBJ1-4
CDR3 protein: CASSYSRDLGEKLFF

V gene: TRBV7-8
J gene: TRBJ2-3
CDR3 protein: CVSSSTSGYTDTQYF

V gene: TRBV10-3
J gene: TRBJ2-3
CDR3 protein: CAISTSGGSTDTQYF

V gene: TRBV5-1
J gene: TRBJ2-5
CDR3 protein: CASSLVGSVGETQYF

V gene: TRBV20-1
J gene: TRBJ1-6
CDR3 protein: CSASAGTGASPLHF

V gene: TRBV20-1
J gene: .
CDR3 protein: CSAWNYGTYNEQFF

V gene: TRBV20-1
J gene: TRBJ2-1
CDR3 protein: CSAPRRDSSYNEQFF

V gene: TRBV3-1
J gene: .
CDR3 protein: CASSQGFVSYEQYF

V gene: TRBV5-5
J gene: TRBJ2-3
CDR3 protein: CASSPIRLSGKPDTQYF

V gene: TRBV25-1
J gene: .
CDR3 protein: CASSPSSGGFGEAQYF

V gene: TRBV14
J gene: TRBJ1-4
CDR3 protein: CASSVLRNEKLFF

V gene: TRBV4-2
J gene: TRBJ2-3
CDR3 protein: CASSTSGGLGDTQYF

V gene: TRBV27
J gene: TRBJ2-1
CDR3 protein: CASSLGSVNNEQFF

V gene: TRBV21-1
J gene: TRBJ1-5
CDR3 protein: CASSGRVRNQPQHF

V gene: TRBV12-3/TRBV12-4
J gene: TRBJ2-3
CDR3 protein: CASSLERGDVQYF

V gene: TRBV19
J gene: TRBJ1-3
CDR3 protein: CAGGPTSGNTIYF

V gene: TRBV6-1
J gene: TRBJ1-4
CDR3 protein: CASTGGPARNEKLFF

V gene: TRBV24-1
J gene: TRBJ2-1
CDR3 protein: CATEKTGGISYRFF

V gene: TRBV12-3/TRBV12-4
J gene: TRBJ1-5
CDR3 protein: CASSLGEGWSNQPQHF

V gene: TRBV5-1
J gene: TRBJ2-1
CDR3 protein: CASSADSVYNEQFF

V gene: TRBV5-1
J gene: TRBJ2-2
CDR3 protein: CASQMESGELFF

V gene: TRBV7-2
J gene: TRBJ2-2
CDR3 protein: CASSLGGRLFF

V gene: TRBV12-3/TRBV12-4
J gene: .
CDR3 protein: CASSPPGLAGGNEQFF